This TCR beta chain was sequenced during a study of CD4 T cells in relation to SARS-CoV-2 and coronaviruses. The study, taken as a whole, reports: Roughly 65% of donors had memory CD4+ clonotypes crossrecognizing SARS-CoV-2 and common cold coronavirus spike.

Unexposed donor CD4+ T cells date from about 2011-2018, before the COVID-19 pandemic. The cells were cultured for roughly 11 days before CD4+ T cells were isolated. CDR1 LGHDT and CDR2 YNNKEL come from the germline V gene (reference sequence). The CDR3 is made up of 16 amino acids. V shed 0 bases and J shed 2 bases, with 12 bases lying between them. Method: immunoSEQ multiplex PCR; TCRdb's copy keeps in-frame clones and lacks some. The repertoire includes approximately 19,000 clones, about three quarters of them detected once, and about a sixth sits in the top ten. On this clone: Antigen specificity is unknown.

The sequence derives from a human donor in good health. The chain recombines TRBV3-1 (or the pseudogene TRBV3-2) with TRBJ2-3; D remains ambiguous. The sequenced material came from CD4+ T cells from PBMCs, cultured in vitro. CDR3 region: CASSQDLNVVTDTQYF. The CDR3 nucleotides read TGTGCCAGCAGCCAAGATCTGAATGTCGTCACAGATACGCAGTATTTT.